This TCR beta chain was found in a study of control samples from healthy donors and cancer patients. V dropped 3 bases and J dropped 3 bases, with 13 bases sitting between them. The CDR3 is made up of 14 amino acids. Germline CDR1 reads SGHRS; CDR2 reads YFSETQ. This clone was seen a single time. The protocol was immunoSEQ multiplex PCR, while the TCRdb copy is restricted to in-frame clones and leaves out a portion. The repertoire holds 84,000 or so clones, with 75% to 95% as singletons. This clonotype originated in a man between 45 and 60 years old in good health. The V and J genes are TRBV5-1 and TRBJ2-7; a weak D match, TRBD1 (5 bases). The sample taken for sequencing was blood. The CDR3 coding sequence is TGCGCCAGCAGCTCTGGCTGGGGCGTCTACGAGCAGTACTTC. It specifies CASSSGWGVYEQYF.